Here is one T cell receptor (beta chain) with its context. The antigen is undetermined. The data originate from a study of CD8+CD57+ T cells in acquired aplastic anemia. Turning to the study itself: The mean DNA yield obtained from sorted CD4+ and CD8+ cells came to 3.2 ug.

TCR beta VDJ and CDR3 profiling used genomic DNA as template. TCRdb redid the calling of the reads with MiXCR, one entry per CDR3 protein. The sample has about 190,000 distinct CDR3 sequences; around 59% are singletons. Study-level findings and limits: Sharing between patients and controls was observed for around 30 CD8+ CDR3 sequences.

Per germline, CDR1 KGHSH and CDR2 LQKENI. The CDR3 totals 14 residues. V lost 4 bases to trimming and J lost 3 bases, with 11 bases between them. Sequenced sample: sorted CD4+, CD8+, or CD8+CD57+ T cells (not recorded which) from PBMCs. The J gene is TRBJ2-3, the V gene TRBV18; D is undetermined. The sequence was collected from a human donor in good health, serving as a control. The CDR3 DNA sequence: TGTGCCAGCTCACTTAGCTCGTTGACAGATACGCAGTATTTT. Amino acids: CASSLSSLTDTQYF.